This passage covers 27 T cell receptor beta chains from one sample sequenced in a study of beta chain features in type 1 diabetes. Expressed TCRB transcripts got sequenced, as all isolated RNA was reverse transcribed. Using immunoSEQ multiplex PCR, the repertoire was profiled, and TCRdb retains in-frame clones only, with some absent. The data show 250,000 to 300,000 clones, with approximately 25% seen just once and approximately 0.011% held by the top ten. These receptors are not linked to any known antigen. Regarding the study as a whole: Researchers report that Type 1 diabetes patients had moderately but significantly shorter TCRB CDR3s across all four CD4+ subsets.

Material for sequencing was naive CD4+ T cells from blood. The origin of the receptors is a woman aged 30 to 39 with type 1 diabetes.

The rearrangement joins TRBV30 to TRBJ2-1, with D possibly matching TRBD2 (6 bases). The germline gives CDR1 GTSNPN, CDR2 SVGIG (reference sequence). The CDR3 consists of 15 residues. Trimming took off 2 bases at V and 7 bases at J, with 18 bases between the two ends. The CDR3 bases are TGTGCCTGGAGTCGGCTAGCGCGGATGTGGAATGAGCAGTTCTTC. This sequence encodes CAWSRLARMWNEQFF.

This clone was found a few times. Other nucleotide sequences from this sample produce the same CDR3. The V and J genes are TRBV30 and TRBJ2-7, with D possibly being TRBD2 (6 bases). This CDR3 comprises 14 residues. With 0 bases removed from V and 0 bases from J, the gap between germline ends came to 9 bases. The germline V gene has CDR1 GTSNPN and CDR2 SVGIG (reference sequence). The CDR3 here is CAWSVGGSSYEQYF. The DNA for the CDR3 is TGTGCCTGGAGTGTAGGAGGGAGCTCCTACGAGCAGTACTTC.

This clone occurred a few times. The rearrangement uses TRBV7-3 and TRBJ2-2; 8 nucleotides align to TRBD1. Germline loops: CDR1 SGHTA, CDR2 FQGTGA. J was trimmed by 2 bases and V by 6 bases; bases with no gene match: 5. There are 15 residues in the CDR3. CDR3 sequence reads: CASRHGQGNTGELFF. CDR3 nucleotides: TGTGCCAGCAGACACGGACAGGGTAACACCGGGGAGCTGTTTTTT.

The CDR3 loop reads CASSSTGQGLNQPQHF. The CDR3 DNA reads as TGTGCCAGCTCATCAACGGGACAGGGGCTCAATCAGCCCCAGCATTTT. V gene TRBV18 combines with J gene TRBJ1-5; TRBD1 matches 10 bases. With V trimmed by 5 bases and J by 3 bases, 7 bases remained unmatched. The CDR3 spans 16 residues. Germline V gene data show CDR1 as KGHSH and CDR2 as LQKENI.

The chain carries TRBV28 and TRBJ2-1, with D unresolved. CDR1 is MDHEN, CDR2 SYDVKM, per germline. Trimming removed 4 bases from V and 8 bases from J, with 18 bases in between. The CDR3 totals 15 residues. In DNA form, the CDR3 reads TGTGCCAGCAGTTCCGGCGGCACCCTCTCGGATGAGCAGTTCTTC. Translated, it gives CASSSGGTLSDEQFF.

The table lists this clone with a few counts. This sequence joins TRBV7-9 and TRBJ2-1; 15 positions agree with TRBD2. The CDR3 is 15 residues long. Germline CDR1 is SEHNR and CDR2 is FQNEAQ (reference sequence). Trimming took 5 bases from V and 8 from J; bases not matched to a gene: 4. The CDR3 region has the DNA TGTGCCAGCAGCCGGGGACTAGCGGGAGGCTATGAGCAGTTCTTC. This gives the protein CASSRGLAGGYEQFF.

This clone has just a few counts. The V gene is TRBV7-8, the J gene TRBJ1-1, with 7 bases matching TRBD1. The germline CDR1 and CDR2 sequences are SGHVS and FQNEAQ. The CDR3 is made up of 17 amino acids. The ends lost 5 bases at V and 0 bases at J; junction bases unmatched: 12. The CDR3 loop reads CASSVPVGQRLNTEAFF. The CDR3 nucleotides read TGTGCCAGCAGCGTACCGGTGGGACAGAGATTGAACACTGAAGCTTTCTTT.

This clone was observed a handful of times. The V gene is TRBV5-4, the J gene TRBJ1-2; 7 bases fit TRBD1. This CDR3 is 13 amino acids long. V was pared by 4 bases and J by 6 bases, with 6 bases of the junction left unmatched. Germline CDR1 reads SGHNT; CDR2 reads YYREEE (reference sequence). Here the CDR3 DNA reads TGTGCCAGCAGCCCACAGGGGAGTGATGGCTACACCTTC. Translating gives CASSPQGSDGYTF. Looking up the rest from reference TRBV5-4 and TRBJ1-2 gives the full variable domain: ETGVTQSPTHLIKTRGQQVTLRCSSQSGHNTVSWYQQALGQGPQFIFQYYREEENGRGNFPPRFSGLQFPNYSSELNVNALELDDSALYLCASSPQGSDGYTFGSGTRLTVV.

This clone was observed a handful of times. This rearrangement joins TRBV5-8 to TRBJ2-1, with 10 positions matching TRBD2. The germline V gene has CDR1 SGHTS and CDR2 YDEGEE. This CDR3 has 15 residues. V lost 4 bases and J lost 5; bases outside the gene matches: 6. The CDR3 protein is CASSTTSGKHNEQFF. For the CDR3, the DNA is TGTGCCAGCAGCACAACTAGCGGGAAGCACAATGAGCAGTTCTTC.

This clone came up a few times. J is TRBJ2-5 and V is TRBV30, with D tentatively TRBD1 (7 bases). Looked up from germline, CDR1 is GTSNPN and CDR2 is SVGIG (reference sequence). V was shortened by 7 bases and J by 4 bases, with 19 bases between the two germline ends. CDR3 length equals 14 residues. The CDR3 here is CASQEGAYRETQYF. The DNA of the CDR3 is TGTGCCTCTCAGGAGGGGGCGTATAGAGAGACCCAGTACTTC.

The rearrangement joins TRBV18 to TRBJ1-2; 9 nucleotides agree with TRBD1. Germline V lookup: CDR1 KGHSH, CDR2 LQKENI. J gave up 8 bases and V 2 bases, and 12 bases lay outside the gene matches. CDR3 size: 16 residues. The DNA of the CDR3 is TGTGCCAGCTCACCAGAAATGAGGACAGGGGAGCGCGGCTACACCTTC. Translation: CASSPEMRTGERGYTF.

This sequence joins TRBV11-2 and TRBJ2-7; 8 bases line up with TRBD1. The CDR3 is made up of 14 amino acids. V lost 3 bases, J lost 2 bases, and 3 bases stayed unmatched. Per the germline V gene, CDR1 is SGHAT and CDR2 is FQNNGV. The CDR3 DNA follows: TGTGCCAGCAGCTTTACAGGGGGAACCTACGAGCAGTACTTC. Translation gives CASSFTGGTYEQYF. Drawing the rest from reference TRBV11-2 and TRBJ2-7, the complete variable domain is EAGVAQSPRYKIIEKRQSVAFWCNPISGHATLYWYQQILGQGPKLLIQFQNNGVVDDSQLPKDRFSAERLKGVDSTLKIQPAKLEDSAVYLCASSFTGGTYEQYFGPGTRLTVT.

This chain links TRBV30 with TRBJ1-2; maybe TRBD1 (5 bases). V shed 8 bases and J shed 7 bases, with 17 bases lying between them. There are 12 residues in the CDR3. Germline values: CDR1 GTSNPN, CDR2 SVGIG (reference sequence). The DNA of the CDR3 is TGTGCCCACGAAAGCGGGGGACCTGGCTACACCTTC. Its protein product is CAHESGGPGYTF.

The chain couples TRBV7-2 to TRBJ2-1; tentatively, D is TRBD2 (6 bases). The CDR3 totals 17 residues. Deletions cut 1 base from V and 6 bases from J, with 19 bases between. Germline CDR1 SGHTA, CDR2 FQGNSA. The CDR3 is CASSLVGLAFNRNEQFF. DNA of the CDR3: TGTGCCAGCAGCTTAGTCGGGCTAGCGTTCAATCGCAATGAGCAGTTCTTC.

V and J are TRBV5-4 and TRBJ2-7; 11 bases line up with TRBD2. CDR1 is SGHNT and CDR2 is YYREEE in the germline V gene (reference sequence). The junction had 5 bases not matched to a gene; V was cut back by 4 bases and J by 2 bases. The CDR3 consists of 15 residues. The CDR3 region has the DNA TGTGCCAGCAGCGCCTGGACTAGCGGGCCCTACGAGCAGTACTTC. Residues: CASSAWTSGPYEQYF. Full variable domain (rest looked up from reference TRBV5-4 and TRBJ2-7): ETGVTQSPTHLIKTRGQQVTLRCSSQSGHNTVSWYQQALGQGPQFIFQYYREEENGRGNFPPRFSGLQFPNYSSELNVNALELDDSALYLCASSAWTSGPYEQYFGPGTRLTVT.

The rearrangement links TRBV29-1 to TRBJ2-3; 7 nucleotides agree with TRBD2. CDR1 is SQVTM and CDR2 is ANQGSEA in the germline V gene. The CDR3 length is 14 residues. V shed 1 base, J shed 0 bases, and the junction held 1 base outside the gene matches. CDR3 residues: CSVEGEGSTDTQYF. Here the CDR3 DNA reads TGCAGCGTTGAAGGGGAGGGGAGCACAGATACGCAGTATTTT.

This clone has just one count. CDR3 bases: TGTGCCAGCAGTATCGACAGGTACAATGAGCAGTTCTTC. Translating gives CASSIDRYNEQFF. The chain links TRBV28 to TRBJ2-1; D is possibly TRBD1 (6 bases). Trimming pared 5 bases from V and 4 bases from J, leaving 9 bases between. Germline values: CDR1 MDHEN, CDR2 SYDVKM. The length of the CDR3 is 13 residues.

The V gene is TRBV15, the J gene TRBJ2-5, with a tentative D call TRBD1 (6 bases). Trimming took off 3 bases at V and 2 bases at J, with 22 bases between the two ends. This CDR3 comprises 18 residues. The germline gives CDR1 LNHNV, CDR2 YYDKDF (reference sequence). DNA of the CDR3: TGTGCCACCAGCAGGGTCTACTTGACAGGCTGGGGACAAGAGACCCAGTACTTC. Translated: CATSRVYLTGWGQETQYF.

This clone was counted only a few times. The chain combines TRBV2 with TRBJ1-2; TRBD1 agrees at 10 bases. The CDR3 sequence is 13 residues long. The germline V gene has CDR1 SNHLY and CDR2 FYNNEI. The V and J ends lost 6 bases and 6 bases, in that order; junction bases with no gene match: 4. The CDR3 nucleotides read TGTGCCAGCAGCGGAGACAGGGGGCATGGCTACACCTTC. Translation: CASSGDRGHGYTF.

This clone was seen a few times. J is TRBJ1-2 and V is TRBV7-8; 7 bases are shared with TRBD1. This CDR3 has 14 residues. The J segment lost 4 bases and the V segment lost 5 bases, leaving 7 bases of the junction unmatched. Germline loops: CDR1 SGHVS, CDR2 FQNEAQ. CDR3 coding DNA: TGTGCCAGCAGCCCTGGGACAGAGACCTATGGCTACACCTTC. It specifies CASSPGTETYGYTF.

The chain combines TRBV6-5 with TRBJ1-5; TRBD1 agrees at 7 bases. The germline CDR1 and CDR2 sequences are MNHEY and SVGAGI. The trim removed 6 bases at V and 5 bases at J, leaving 4 bases unmatched. The CDR3 has 13 residues. CDR3 in amino acids: CASRTTGDQPQHF. In nucleotides, the CDR3 is TGTGCCAGCAGGACTACAGGGGATCAGCCCCAGCATTTT.

J is TRBJ2-3 and V is TRBV5-4; 11 bases align to TRBD2. This CDR3 comprises 16 residues. The trim removed 0 bases at V and 5 bases at J, leaving 5 bases unmatched. Germline V gives CDR1 SGHNT, CDR2 YYREEE (reference sequence). The CDR3 loop is CASSLVVAGGIDTQYF. Here the CDR3 DNA reads TGTGCCAGCAGCTTGGTTGTAGCGGGAGGGATAGATACGCAGTATTTT.

This clone showed up just a few times. The J gene is TRBJ1-2, the V gene TRBV30; TRBD1 matches 11 bases. V was clipped by 4 bases and J by 5 bases; unmatched bases: 3. In germline, CDR1 is GTSNPN, CDR2 SVGIG (reference sequence). This CDR3 region has 13 residues. The CDR3 is CAWTDRGRYGYTF. CDR3 nucleotides: TGTGCCTGGACGGACAGGGGGCGGTATGGCTACACCTTC.

This clone was seen more than once but under ten times. The sample has other DNA sequences that encode this CDR3 too. The rearrangement links TRBV30 to TRBJ1-5, with D perhaps TRBD1 (6 bases). The CDR3 consists of 13 residues. Germline V CDR1 and CDR2: GTSNPN, SVGIG (reference sequence). V shed 0 bases and J shed 7 bases, with 10 bases lying between them. For the CDR3, the DNA is TGTGCCTGGAGTGTACAGGGTAACCAGCCCCAGCATTTT. Amino acid sequence: CAWSVQGNQPQHF.

This clone was seen a few times. This chain uses TRBV18 with TRBJ2-7, with TRBD2 as a possible D gene (5 bases). The V end was cut by 3 bases, the J end by 1 base, with 7 bases between. The CDR3 is 13 amino acids. CDR1 and CDR2 (germline): KGHSH, LQKENI. The CDR3 reads CASSPSVSYEQYF. CDR3 sequence (DNA): TGTGCCAGCTCACCTAGCGTTTCCTACGAGCAGTACTTC.

The chain carries TRBV4-1 and TRBJ1-2; D gene unclear. This CDR3 spans 16 amino acids. From germline, CDR1 is MGHRA and CDR2 YSYEKL. V lost 1 base, J lost 5 bases, and 17 bases lay in between. CDR3 protein: CASSQGLTALWYGYTF. The CDR3 DNA sequence: TGCGCCAGCAGCCAAGGTTTAACAGCTCTATGGTATGGCTACACCTTC.

J is TRBJ1-2 and V is TRBV2; TRBD1 is a possible D gene (5 bases). Trimming cost V 6 bases and J 4 bases, with 9 bases left between them. The CDR3 has 12 amino acids. Germline CDR1 and CDR2: SNHLY and FYNNEI. The CDR3 nucleotides read TGTGCCAGCAGGGAGGGGCTCTATGGCTACACCTTC. This translates into CASREGLYGYTF.